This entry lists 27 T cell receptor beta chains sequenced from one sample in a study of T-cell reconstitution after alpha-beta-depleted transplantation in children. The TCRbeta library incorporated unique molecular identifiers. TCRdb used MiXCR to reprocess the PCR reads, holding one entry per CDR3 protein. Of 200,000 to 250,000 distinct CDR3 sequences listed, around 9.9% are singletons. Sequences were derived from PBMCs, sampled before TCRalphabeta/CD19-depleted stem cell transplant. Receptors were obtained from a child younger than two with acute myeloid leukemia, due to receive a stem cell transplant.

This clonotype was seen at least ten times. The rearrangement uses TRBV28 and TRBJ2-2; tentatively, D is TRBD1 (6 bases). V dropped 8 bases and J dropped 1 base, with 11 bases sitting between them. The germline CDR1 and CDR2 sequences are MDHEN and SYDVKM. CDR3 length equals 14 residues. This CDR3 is CASWSGQNTGELFF. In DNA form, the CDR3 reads TGTGCCAGCTGGTCGGGACAGAACACCGGGGAGCTGTTTTTT.

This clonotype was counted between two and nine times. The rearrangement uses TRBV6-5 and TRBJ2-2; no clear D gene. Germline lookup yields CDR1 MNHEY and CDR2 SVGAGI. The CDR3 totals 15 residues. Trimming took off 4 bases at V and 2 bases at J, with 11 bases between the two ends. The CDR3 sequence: CASSSLALNTGELFF. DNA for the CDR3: TGTGCCAGCAGTTCTCTGGCGCTTAACACCGGGGAGCTGTTTTTT.

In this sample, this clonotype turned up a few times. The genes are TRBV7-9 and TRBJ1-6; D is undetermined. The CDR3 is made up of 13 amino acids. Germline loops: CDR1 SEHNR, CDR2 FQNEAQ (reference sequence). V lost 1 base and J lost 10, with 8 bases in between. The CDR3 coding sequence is TGTGCCAGCAGCTTAGGGATGCAATCACCCCTCCACTTT. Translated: CASSLGMQSPLHF.

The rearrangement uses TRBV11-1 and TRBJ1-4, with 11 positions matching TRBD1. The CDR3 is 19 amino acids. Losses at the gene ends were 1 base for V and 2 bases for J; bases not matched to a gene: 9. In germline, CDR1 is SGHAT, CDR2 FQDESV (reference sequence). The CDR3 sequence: CASSLGPGQGEATNEKLFF. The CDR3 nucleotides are TGTGCCAGCAGCTTAGGACCGGGACAGGGGGAGGCGACTAATGAAAAACTGTTTTTT.

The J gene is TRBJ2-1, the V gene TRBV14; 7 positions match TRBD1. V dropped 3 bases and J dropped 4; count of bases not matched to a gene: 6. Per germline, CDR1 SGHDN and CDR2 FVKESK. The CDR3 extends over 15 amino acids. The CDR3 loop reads CASSQRDREYNEQFF. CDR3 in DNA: TGTGCCAGCAGCCAGAGGGACAGAGAGTACAATGAGCAGTTCTTC.

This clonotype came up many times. CDR3 bases: TGCAGCGTTGCAACCCCCGGACTAGCGGGAGACTACGAGCAGTACTTC. This codes for CSVATPGLAGDYEQYF. The chain carries TRBV29-1 and TRBJ2-7; 13 nucleotides line up with TRBD2. The CDR3 length is 16 residues. CDR1 is SQVTM, CDR2 ANQGSEA, per germline. V lost 4 bases, J lost 3 bases, and 9 bases stayed unmatched.

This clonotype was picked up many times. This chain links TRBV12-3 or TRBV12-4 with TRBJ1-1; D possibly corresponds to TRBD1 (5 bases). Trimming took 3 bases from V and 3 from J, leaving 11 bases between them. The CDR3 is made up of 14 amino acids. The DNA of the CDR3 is TGTGCCAGCAGTTTCATGGGGGAGGACACTGAAGCTTTCTTT. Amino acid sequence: CASSFMGEDTEAFF.

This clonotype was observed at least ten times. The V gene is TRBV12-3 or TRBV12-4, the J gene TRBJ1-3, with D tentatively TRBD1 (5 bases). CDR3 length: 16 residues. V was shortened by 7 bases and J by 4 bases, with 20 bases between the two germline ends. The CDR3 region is CASNYLRRGYGNTIYF. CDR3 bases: TGTGCCAGCAATTACCTACGTAGGGGATACGGAAACACCATATATTTT.

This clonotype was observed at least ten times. This chain's CDR3 is CASGDPMGAYGYTF. CDR3 coding DNA: TGTGCCAGCGGGGATCCTATGGGGGCCTATGGCTACACCTTC. The chain carries TRBV28 and TRBJ1-2, with D maybe TRBD1 (6 bases). The CDR3 sequence is 14 residues long. The germline gives CDR1 MDHEN, CDR2 SYDVKM. Trimming took off 8 bases at V and 4 bases at J, with 17 bases between the two ends.

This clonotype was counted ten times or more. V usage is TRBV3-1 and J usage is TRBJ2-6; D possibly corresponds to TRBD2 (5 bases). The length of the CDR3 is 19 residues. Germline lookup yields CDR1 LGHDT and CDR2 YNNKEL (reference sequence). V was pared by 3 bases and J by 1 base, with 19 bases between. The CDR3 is CASSHSSGVVLSGANVLTF. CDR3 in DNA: TGTGCCAGCAGCCACAGTTCCGGGGTCGTTTTGTCTGGGGCCAACGTCCTGACTTTC.

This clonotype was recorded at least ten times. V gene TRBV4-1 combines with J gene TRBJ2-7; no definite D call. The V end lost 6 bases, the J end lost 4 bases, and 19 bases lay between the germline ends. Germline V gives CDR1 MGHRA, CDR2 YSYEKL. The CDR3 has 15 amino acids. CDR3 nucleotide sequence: TGCGCCAGCAGACCTCTCCTTTCCCTCTTTTACGAGCAGTACTTC. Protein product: CASRPLLSLFYEQYF.

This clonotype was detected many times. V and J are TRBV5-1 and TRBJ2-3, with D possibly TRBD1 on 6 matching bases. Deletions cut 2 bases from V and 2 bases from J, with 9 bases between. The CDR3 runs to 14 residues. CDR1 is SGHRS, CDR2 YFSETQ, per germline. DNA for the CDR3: TGCGCCAGCAGCTTCGGGACACTCACAGATACGCAGTATTTT. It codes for CASSFGTLTDTQYF.

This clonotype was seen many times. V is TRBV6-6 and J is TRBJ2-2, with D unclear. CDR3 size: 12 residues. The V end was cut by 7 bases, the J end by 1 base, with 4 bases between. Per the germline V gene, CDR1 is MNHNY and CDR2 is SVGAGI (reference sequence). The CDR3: CASNRNTGELFF. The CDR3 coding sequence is TGTGCCAGCAACAGGAACACCGGGGAGCTGTTTTTT.

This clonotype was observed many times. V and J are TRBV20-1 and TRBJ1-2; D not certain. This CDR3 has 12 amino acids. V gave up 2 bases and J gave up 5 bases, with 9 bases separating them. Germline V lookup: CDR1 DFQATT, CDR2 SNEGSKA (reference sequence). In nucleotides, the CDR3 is TGCAGTGCTAGATATCTGGGGTATGGCTACACCTTC. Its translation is CSARYLGYGYTF.

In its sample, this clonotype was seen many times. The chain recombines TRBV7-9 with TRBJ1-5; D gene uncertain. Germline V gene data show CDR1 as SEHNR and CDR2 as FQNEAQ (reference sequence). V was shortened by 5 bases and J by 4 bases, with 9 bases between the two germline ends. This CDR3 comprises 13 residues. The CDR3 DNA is TGTGCCAGCAGCCGGACCACGAATCAGCCCCAGCATTTT. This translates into CASSRTTNQPQHF.

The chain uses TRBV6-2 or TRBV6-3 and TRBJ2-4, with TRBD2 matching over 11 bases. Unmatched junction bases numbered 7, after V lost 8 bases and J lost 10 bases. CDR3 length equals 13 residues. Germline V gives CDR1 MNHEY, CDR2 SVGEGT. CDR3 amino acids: CASLAGTSGIQYF. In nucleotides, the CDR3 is TGTGCCAGCCTGGCAGGGACTAGCGGTATTCAGTACTTC.

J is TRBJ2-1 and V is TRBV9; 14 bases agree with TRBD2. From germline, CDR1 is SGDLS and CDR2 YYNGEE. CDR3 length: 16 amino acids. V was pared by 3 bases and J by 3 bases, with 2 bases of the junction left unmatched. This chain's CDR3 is CASSGTSGGYYNEQFF. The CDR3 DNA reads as TGTGCCAGCAGCGGGACTAGCGGGGGGTACTACAATGAGCAGTTCTTC.

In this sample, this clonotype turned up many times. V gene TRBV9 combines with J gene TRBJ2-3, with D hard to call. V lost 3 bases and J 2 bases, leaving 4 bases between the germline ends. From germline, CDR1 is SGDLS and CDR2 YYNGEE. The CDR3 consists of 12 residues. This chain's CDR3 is CASSEVTDTQYF. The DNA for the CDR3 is TGTGCCAGCAGCGAGGTCACAGATACGCAGTATTTT.

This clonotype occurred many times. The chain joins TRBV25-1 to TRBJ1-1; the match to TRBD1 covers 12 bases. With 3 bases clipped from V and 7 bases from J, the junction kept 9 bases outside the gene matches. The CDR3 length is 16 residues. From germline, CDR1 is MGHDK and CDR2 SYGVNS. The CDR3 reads CASSDIAGTGGYEAFF. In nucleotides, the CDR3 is TGTGCCAGCAGTGATATCGCCGGGACAGGGGGCTATGAAGCTTTCTTT. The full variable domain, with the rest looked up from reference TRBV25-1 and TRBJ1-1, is EADIYQTPRYLVIGTGKKITLECSQTMGHDKMYWYQQDPGMELHLIHYSYGVNSTEKGDLSSESTVSRIRTEHFPLTLESARPSHTSQYLCASSDIAGTGGYEAFFGQGTRLTVV.

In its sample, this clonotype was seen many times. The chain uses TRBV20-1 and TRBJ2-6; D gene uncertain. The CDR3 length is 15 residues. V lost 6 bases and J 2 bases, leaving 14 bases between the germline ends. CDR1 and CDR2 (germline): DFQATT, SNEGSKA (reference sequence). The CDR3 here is CSAQGPDPGANVLTF. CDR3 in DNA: TGCAGTGCCCAAGGGCCTGACCCTGGGGCCAACGTCCTGACTTTC.

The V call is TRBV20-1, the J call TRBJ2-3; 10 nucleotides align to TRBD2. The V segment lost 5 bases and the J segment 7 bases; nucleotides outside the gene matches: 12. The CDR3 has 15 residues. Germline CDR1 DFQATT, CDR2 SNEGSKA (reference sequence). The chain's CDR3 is CSAPTPLAGVNTQYF. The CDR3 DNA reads TGCAGTGCTCCCACTCCCCTAGCGGGAGTAAATACGCAGTATTTT.

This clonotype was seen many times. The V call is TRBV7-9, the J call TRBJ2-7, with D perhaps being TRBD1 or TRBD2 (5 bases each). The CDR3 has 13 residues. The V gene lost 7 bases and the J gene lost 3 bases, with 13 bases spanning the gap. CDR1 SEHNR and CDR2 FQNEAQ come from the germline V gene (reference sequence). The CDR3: CASTIPGLYEQYF. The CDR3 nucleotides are TGTGCCAGCACCATTCCGGGGCTCTACGAGCAGTACTTC.

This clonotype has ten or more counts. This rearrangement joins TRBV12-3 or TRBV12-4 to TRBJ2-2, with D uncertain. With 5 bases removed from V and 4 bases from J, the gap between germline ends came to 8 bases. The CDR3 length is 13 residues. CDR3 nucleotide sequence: TGTGCCAGCAGTCGGCGGTCCACCGGGGAGCTGTTTTTT. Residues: CASSRRSTGELFF.

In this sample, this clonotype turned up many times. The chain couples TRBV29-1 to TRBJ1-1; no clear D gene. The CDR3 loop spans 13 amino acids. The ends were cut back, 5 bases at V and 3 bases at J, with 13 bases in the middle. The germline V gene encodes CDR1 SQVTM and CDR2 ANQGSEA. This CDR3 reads CSVCKVRDTEAFF. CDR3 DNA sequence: TGCAGCGTTTGCAAGGTGCGGGACACTGAAGCTTTCTTT. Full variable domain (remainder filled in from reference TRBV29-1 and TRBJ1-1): SAVISQKPSRDICQRGTSLTIQCQVDSQVTMMFWYRQQPGQSLTLIATANQGSEATYESGFVIDKFPISRPNLTFSTLTVSNMSPEDSSIYLCSVCKVRDTEAFFGQGTRLTVV.

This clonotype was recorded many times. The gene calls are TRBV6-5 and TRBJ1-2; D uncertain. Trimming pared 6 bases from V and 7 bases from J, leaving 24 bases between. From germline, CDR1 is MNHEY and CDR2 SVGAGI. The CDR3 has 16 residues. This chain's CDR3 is CASSYASTPNWIGYTF. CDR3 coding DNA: TGTGCCAGCAGCTACGCCAGCACACCGAATTGGATTGGCTACACCTTC.

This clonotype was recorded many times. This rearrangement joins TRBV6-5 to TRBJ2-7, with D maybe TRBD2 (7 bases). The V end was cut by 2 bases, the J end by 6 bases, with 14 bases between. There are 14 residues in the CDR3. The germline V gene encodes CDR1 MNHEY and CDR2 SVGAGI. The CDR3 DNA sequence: TGTGCCAGCAGTTACGGGCGGGGGCGCAGCGAGCAGTACTTC. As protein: CASSYGRGRSEQYF.

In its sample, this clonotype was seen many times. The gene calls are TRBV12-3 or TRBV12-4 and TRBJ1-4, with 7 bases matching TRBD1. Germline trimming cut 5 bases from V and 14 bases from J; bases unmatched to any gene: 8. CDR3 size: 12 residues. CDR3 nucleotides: TGTGCCAGCAGTCCAGGGGGGGTATGGCTGTTTTTT. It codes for CASSPGGVWLFF.